Shown below are 23 T cell receptor delta chains from a single sample sequenced in a study of gamma-delta chains in newborns, infants, children (dated by TCRdb to the late 2010s). For sequencing, an Illumina MiSeq was employed. TCRdb recomputed clones from the public reads with CATT; identical DNA rows were then combined. The sample table holds about 4,900 delta-chain clones, of which approximately 3.4% were seen once. The ten largest make up 12% to 15% of the sample. The sequencing sample was made of blood. The receptors were gathered from a child who was a newborn, infant or young child, either healthy, febrile or measles-vaccinated (not recorded which).

This clone was detected a few times. This chain joins TRDV2 and TRDJ2; the match to TRDD3 covers 12 bases. Germline V gene lookup returns CDR1 GEAIGNYY and CDR2 EKD. With 0 bases clipped from V and 0 bases from J, the junction kept 10 bases outside the gene matches. The CDR3 spans 20 residues. The DNA for the CDR3 is TGTGCCTGTGACACCGTAGCTGGGGGATACGCGTCCACTTTGACAGCACAACTCTTCTTT. Protein: CACDTVAGGYASTLTAQLFF.

This clone was seen a handful of times. V and J are TRDV2 and TRDJ3; 10 bases fit TRDD3. In germline, CDR1 is GEAIGNYY, CDR2 EKD. With V trimmed by 0 bases and J by 0 bases, 7 bases remained unmatched. The CDR3 extends over 20 amino acids. CDR3 DNA: TGTGCCTGTGACACCGGGGGATACGTTAAGAACTCCTGGGACACCCGACAGATGTTTTTC. Translating it yields CACDTGGYVKNSWDTRQMFF.

This chain links TRAV29/DV5 with TRDJ2; 13 nucleotides align to TRDD3. Losses at the gene ends were 4 bases for V and 4 bases for J; bases not matched to a gene: 25. Germline assignment: CDR1 NSMFDY and CDR2 ISSIKDK. The CDR3 is made up of 22 amino acids. This CDR3 reads CAAGAFPHPELGDTQGTAQLFF. The CDR3 DNA is TGTGCAGCAGGCGCCTTCCCACATCCGGAACTGGGGGATACGCAAGGGACAGCACAACTCTTCTTT.

The rearrangement joins TRDV3 to TRDJ1, with 9 bases aligning to TRDD2. Because TCRdb records no J gene, it was assigned here through a match of the DNA to germline. Germline V lookup: CDR1 TVYSNPD, CDR2 GDNSRS (reference sequence). The junction had 23 bases not matched to a gene; V was cut back by 3 bases and J by 0 bases. This CDR3 is 20 amino acids long. In DNA form, the CDR3 reads TGTGCCTTGGCCTTCCTACGAGCTGGGGGGTCTGGGCAGTACACCGATAAACTCATCTTT. Protein: CALAFLRAGGSGQYTDKLIF.

The chain uses TRDV1 and TRDJ1; D remains ambiguous. Looked up from germline, CDR1 is TSWWSYY and CDR2 is QGS. The V end lost 0 bases, the J end lost 2 bases, and 10 bases lay between the germline ends. This CDR3 comprises 15 residues. Here the CDR3 DNA reads TGTGCTCTTGGGGAACTAAACGGGTTGACCGATAAACTCATCTTT. It is translated as CALGELNGLTDKLIF.

This clone was observed a handful of times. The chain uses TRDV2 and TRDJ3; 7 bases line up with TRDD3. CDR1 GEAIGNYY and CDR2 EKD come from the germline V gene. Trimming took 3 bases from V and 0 from J; bases not matched to a gene: 10. The CDR3 extends over 19 amino acids. CDR3 sequence (DNA): TGTGCCTGTGACCGGGTACTGGGGCCGAGCTCCTGGGACACCCGACAGATGTTTTTC. Protein sequence: CACDRVLGPSSWDTRQMFF.

The sample holds a few counts of this clone. This may be a read error, as it is one base from a much larger clone. The sample holds other DNA sequences that translate to the same CDR3. V usage is TRDV2 and J usage is TRDJ3; 9 positions match TRDD3. Germline values: CDR1 GEAIGNYY, CDR2 EKD. The CDR3 consists of 17 residues. The CDR3 is CACDILGDSWDTRQMFF. CDR3 DNA sequence: TGTGCCTGTGACATACTGGGGGACTCCTGGGACACCCGACAGATGTTCTTC.

Remarks on this clone: The sample holds other DNA sequences that translate to the same CDR3. This chain links TRDV2 with TRDJ3; 8 bases map to TRDD3. The CDR3 runs 19 residues. CDR1 is GEAIGNYY, CDR2 EKD, per germline. Unmatched junction bases numbered 7, after V lost 1 base and J lost 0 bases. The CDR3 loop is CACDTGWGTSSWDTRQMFF. DNA for the CDR3: TGTGCCTGTGACACAGGCTGGGGGACCAGCTCCTGGGACACCCGACAGATGTTTTTC.

This clone was picked up a small number of times. The protein given by TCRdb reflects a much larger clone and differs at residue 4 from this DNA's translation, likely from a read error; the protein shown is the DNA's translation. The chain links TRDV2 to TRDJ2; 10 nucleotides match TRDD3. The V gene's germline CDR1 is GEAIGNYY and CDR2 EKD. This CDR3 region has 14 residues. J was trimmed by 5 bases and V by 5 bases; bases with no gene match: 4. The CDR3 DNA follows: TGTGCCTGTGTCTTACTGGGGGATACAGCACAACTCTTCTTT. Its translation: CACVLLGDTAQLFF.

V gene TRDV2 combines with J gene TRDJ3; 12 bases match TRDD3. The CDR3 is 19 residues long. CDR1 and CDR2 from the germline V gene are GEAIGNYY and EKD. V was pared by 1 base and J by 2 bases, with 5 bases of the junction left unmatched. The CDR3, as DNA: TGTGCCTGTGACACGGCTGGGGGATACGGGACCTGGGACACCCGACAGATGTTTTTC. Its protein is CACDTAGGYGTWDTRQMFF.

This clone is medium-sized by share. The sample carries other DNA sequences with the same CDR3. The chain recombines TRDV2 with TRDJ1, with TRDD3 identical over 10 bases. Germline loops: CDR1 GEAIGNYY, CDR2 EKD. CDR3 length equals 14 residues. V was pared by 4 bases and J by 2 bases, with 3 bases of the junction left unmatched. The CDR3 loop is CACDPLGDTDKLIF. CDR3 bases: TGTGCCTGTGATCCACTGGGGGATACCGATAAACTCATCTTT.

The J gene is TRDJ1, the V gene TRDV1, with D maybe TRDD2 (6 bases). CDR3 length: 15 amino acids. Germline V gene lookup returns CDR1 TSWWSYY and CDR2 QGS. V dropped 5 bases and J dropped 0 bases, with 13 bases sitting between them. The CDR3 DNA sequence: TGTGCTCTTGGGACCCCTTCCGTCTACACCGATAAACTCATCTTT. Amino acid sequence: CALGTPSVYTDKLIF.

As for this clone: Other DNA sequences in this specimen translate into the identical CDR3. J is TRDJ2 and V is TRDV2; 8 bases are shared with TRDD3. The CDR3 covers 14 residues. The trim removed 1 base at V and 5 bases at J, leaving 2 bases unmatched. Germline values: CDR1 GEAIGNYY, CDR2 EKD. The CDR3 DNA reads as TGTGCCTGTGACACTCTGGGGGACACAGCACAACTCTTCTTT. This translates into CACDTLGDTAQLFF.

Of note for this clone: This specimen includes other DNA sequences encoding the same CDR3. The V and J genes are TRDV2 and TRDJ3; 11 bases map to TRDD3. This CDR3 region has 18 residues. V gave up 4 bases and J gave up 0 bases; unmatched junction bases: 4. Germline V gene data show CDR1 as GEAIGNYY and CDR2 as EKD. The CDR3 nucleotides are TGTGCCTGTGATTTACTGGGGGATAGCTCCTGGGACACCCGACAGATGTTTTTC. Translated, it gives CACDLLGDSSWDTRQMFF.

This clone was detected a few times. The chain carries TRDV2 and TRDJ3, with TRDD3 matching 11 bases. The CDR3 length is 20 residues. Unmatched junction bases numbered 10, after V lost 3 bases and J lost 1 base. Germline V gives CDR1 GEAIGNYY, CDR2 EKD. The CDR3 reads CACDSLLGDISSWDTRQMFF. The DNA for the CDR3 is TGTGCCTGTGACTCTTTACTGGGGGATATTTCATCCTGGGACACCCGACAGATGTTTTTC.

The J gene is TRDJ2, the V gene TRDV2, with 11 bases lining up with TRDD3. The CDR3 totals 15 residues. Germline CDR1 reads GEAIGNYY; CDR2 reads EKD. The J segment lost 3 bases and the V segment lost 3 bases, leaving 2 bases of the junction unmatched. CDR3 sequence (DNA): TGTGCCTGTGACCCACTGGGGGATATGACAGCACAACTCTTCTTT. Amino acid sequence: CACDPLGDMTAQLFF.

The chain couples TRDV1 to TRDJ1; 9 bases agree with TRDD3. The CDR3 length is 21 residues. Per germline, CDR1 TSWWSYY and CDR2 QGS. The trim removed 2 bases at V and 4 bases at J, leaving 23 bases unmatched. The CDR3 region is CALGEVVGPAWGISPFDKLIF. Here the CDR3 DNA reads TGTGCTCTTGGGGAAGTCGTGGGTCCGGCCTGGGGGATCTCTCCATTCGATAAACTCATCTTT.

By its share, this clone is medium-sized (0.01 to 0.1%). The chain couples TRDV2 to TRDJ2; 11 nucleotides match TRDD3. The CDR3 totals 16 residues. Looked up from germline, CDR1 is GEAIGNYY and CDR2 is EKD. Germline trimming cut 3 bases from V and 5 bases from J; bases unmatched to any gene: 7. The CDR3 region has the DNA TGTGCCTGTGACCGTCTGGGGGATACACGAACAGCACAACTCTTCTTT. It specifies CACDRLGDTRTAQLFF.

Comment on this clone: This specimen includes other DNA sequences encoding the same CDR3. The chain carries TRDV1 and TRDJ1; TRDD3 matches at 11 bases. Germline loops: CDR1 TSWWSYY, CDR2 QGS. This CDR3 is built from 22 residues. V dropped 5 bases and J dropped 0; count of bases not matched to a gene: 23. Here the CDR3 reads CALGKGPTVRPDWGIDTDKLIF. As DNA, the CDR3 is TGTGCTCTTGGGAAGGGGCCTACCGTCCGGCCTGACTGGGGGATAGACACCGATAAACTCATCTTT.

This clone is medium-sized (0.01 to 0.1%) in the sample. This could be a read error, since a much larger clone is one nucleotide away. Other nucleotide sequences from this sample produce the same CDR3. The chain recombines TRDV2 with TRDJ1; 10 positions agree with TRDD3. Germline V CDR1 and CDR2: GEAIGNYY, EKD. CDR3 length: 14 residues. Trimming cost V 2 bases and J 2 bases; bases outside gene matches: 1. The CDR3 loop is CACDRLGDTDKLIF. CDR3 in DNA: TGTGCCTGTGACAGACTGGGGGATACCGATAAACTCATCTTT.

CDR3 DNA: TGTGCCTGTGACACTGGGGGATACTATTCCTGGGACACCCGACAGATGTTTTTC. Translating gives CACDTGGYYSWDTRQMFF. The chain uses TRDV2 and TRDJ3, with 10 bases matching TRDD3. Germline CDR1 reads GEAIGNYY; CDR2 reads EKD. V trimming: 1 base; J trimming: 1 base; junction bases outside the gene matches: 3. The CDR3 is 18 residues long.

The chain links TRDV2 to TRDJ3; 12 bases fit TRDD3. Germline CDR1 is GEAIGNYY and CDR2 is EKD. V lost 3 bases, J lost 5 bases, and 7 bases stayed unmatched. This CDR3 is 18 amino acids long. CDR3 sequence (DNA): TGTGCCTGTGACCTCGTACTGGGGGATACCGGGGACACCCGACAGATGTTTTTC. Its protein is CACDLVLGDTGDTRQMFF.

This clone was counted a few times. Other DNA sequences in the sample encode the same CDR3. CDR3 DNA: TGTGCCTGTGACAGCGTACTGGGGGATACGCGCCAATTGACAGCACAACTCTTCTTT. The encoded protein is CACDSVLGDTRQLTAQLFF. This sequence joins TRDV2 and TRDJ2, with TRDD3 matching over 13 bases. Trimming at V came to 2 bases and at J to 2 bases, leaving 10 bases not matched to a gene. The CDR3 has 19 amino acids. Germline loops: CDR1 GEAIGNYY, CDR2 EKD.